Listed below are T cell receptor beta chains from one sample, sequenced in a study of control samples from healthy donors and cancer patients. Measured with immunoSEQ multiplex PCR; TCRdb has only the in-frame clones, and not every one. The repertoire holds approximately 150,000 clones, with 89% as singletons. Specimen: blood. The receptor set was obtained from a man aged 25 to 45 in good health. The CDR3 runs from the conserved cysteine through the conserved F or W. A D gene is named only where the DNA matches it firmly. The size field is filled for only some rows; it gives once, few, many or a size class.

d_gene,len,v_gene,j_gene,abundance,CDR3aa,CDR3nt
NA,13,TRBV29-1,TRBJ2-3,NA,CSVPKWSGDTQYF,TGCAGCGTCCCAAAGTGGTCCGGGGATACGCAGTATTTT
TRBD1,17,TRBV7-3,TRBJ2-1,NA,CASSRGEDRGRYNEQFF,TGTGCCAGCAGCCGAGGGGAGGACAGGGGGCGATACAATGAGCAGTTCTTC
TRBD1,14,TRBV7-9,TRBJ2-7,NA,CASSFRDSPYEQYF,TGTGCCAGCAGCTTTCGGGACAGTCCCTACGAGCAGTACTTC
NA,12,TRBV9,TRBJ2-6,NA,CASSGSANVLTF,TGTGCCAGCAGCGGTAGCGCCAACGTCCTGACTTTC
TRBD2,18,TRBV27,TRBJ2-7,NA,CASSWGTSGRGSPNEQYF,TGTGCCAGCAGTTGGGGGACTAGCGGGCGAGGTTCCCCCAACGAGCAGTACTTC
NA,13,TRBV27,TRBJ2-1,NA,CASSPTLGYEQFF,TGTGCCAGCAGTCCGACCTTGGGGTATGAGCAGTTCTTC
TRBD1,17,TRBV5-3,TRBJ1-4,NA,CARSDRDRGRFNEKLFF,TGTGCCAGAAGCGACCGAGACAGGGGGCGTTTTAATGAAAAACTGTTTTTT
NA,15,TRBV7-3,TRBJ1-2,NA,CASSPRAEGNYGYTF,TGTGCCAGCAGCCCGCGGGCCGAGGGGAACTATGGCTACACCTTC
NA,11,TRBV5-8,TRBJ1-5,NA,CASSVNQPQHF,TGTGCCAGCAGCGTCAATCAGCCCCAGCATTTT
NA,15,TRBV6-6,TRBJ1-5,NA,CASYFAQGRNQPQHF,TGTGCCAGCTATTTCGCCCAAGGACGCAATCAGCCCCAGCATTTT
NA,14,TRBV4-1,TRBJ1-5,NA,CASSRGGGNQPQHF,TGCGCCAGCAGCCGGGGAGGGGGCAATCAGCCCCAGCATTTT
NA,15,TRBV27,TRBJ1-5,many,CASSLQAYSNQPQHF,TGTGCCAGCAGTTTACAGGCTTATAGCAATCAGCCCCAGCATTTT
TRBD1,13,TRBV27,TRBJ2-1,once,CASSQGVSNEQFF,TGTGCCAGCAGCCAGGGGGTCAGCAATGAGCAGTTCTTC
TRBD1,14,TRBV18,TRBJ1-6,few,CASSSLDRDSPLHF,TGTGCCAGCTCATCATTAGACAGGGATTCACCCCTCCACTTT
TRBD2,14,TRBV2,TRBJ2-7,NA,CASSWTSGSDEQYF,TGTGCCAGCAGTTGGACTAGCGGGAGTGACGAGCAGTACTTC
TRBD1,16,TRBV24-1,TRBJ1-6,NA,CATPPTGGAYNSPLHF,TGTGCCACCCCTCCCACAGGGGGCGCCTATAATTCACCCCTCCACTTT
NA,12,TRBV19,TRBJ2-7,NA,CASSISQEEQYF,TGTGCCAGTAGTATTTCGCAGGAGGAGCAGTACTTC
TRBD1,12,TRBV18,TRBJ1-2,NA,CASSQGQGIGTF,TGTGCCAGCTCACAGGGACAGGGGATTGGGACCTTC
TRBD2,15,TRBV19,TRBJ2-1,NA,CASSPTPGGTNEQFF,TGTGCCAGTAGCCCGACCCCCGGGGGGACCAATGAGCAGTTCTTC
NA,13,TRBV12-3/TRBV12-4,TRBJ1-2,NA,CASREDSNYGYTF,TGTGCCAGCAGGGAAGACAGTAACTATGGCTACACCTTC
NA,15,TRBV11-1,TRBJ1-3,NA,CASSLPGNSGNTIYF,TGTGCCAGCAGCTTACCAGGAAACTCTGGAAACACCATATATTTT
NA,15,TRBV9,TRBJ2-5,NA,CASSNRQGGGETQYF,TGTGCCAGCAGCAATCGACAGGGAGGAGGGGAGACCCAGTACTTC
TRBD1,15,TRBV7-2,TRBJ2-2,NA,CASSSTGGRAGELFF,TGTGCCAGCAGTTCAACAGGGGGCCGAGCCGGGGAGCTGTTTTTT
TRBD1,14,TRBV24-1,TRBJ1-1,few,CATSSSTGGYEAFF,TGTGCCACCAGCTCCTCCACAGGGGGCTATGAAGCTTTCTTT
NA,11,TRBV2,TRBJ2-7,NA,CASSPDYEQYF,TGTGCCAGCAGCCCCGACTACGAGCAGTACTTC
TRBD1,13,TRBV11-2,TRBJ2-1,once,CASSSDRGPLQFF,TGTGCCAGCAGCTCGGACAGGGGGCCACTGCAGTTCTTC
NA,15,TRBV7-7,TRBJ1-5,NA,CASSLFGGAHQPQHF,TGTGCCAGCAGCTTATTTGGAGGGGCCCATCAGCCCCAGCATTTT
NA,15,TRBV15,TRBJ2-1,NA,CATSRGHPTEDEQFF,TGTGCCACCAGCAGAGGACACCCAACGGAGGATGAGCAGTTCTTC
NA,13,TRBV25-1,TRBJ2-2,once,CASLGNFTGELFF,TGTGCCAGCTTAGGGAATTTCACCGGGGAGCTGTTTTTT
NA,14,TRBV6-5,TRBJ1-2,NA,CASKLGHGFRGYTF,TGTGCCAGCAAATTGGGACACGGGTTTCGTGGCTACACCTTC
TRBD2,15,TRBV19,TRBJ2-5,once,CASSPGLAGGETQYF,TGTGCCAGTAGTCCAGGACTAGCGGGAGGAGAGACCCAGTACTTC
NA,15,TRBV24-1,TRBJ2-7,NA,CATSDLSGAKGGQYF,TGTGCCACCAGTGATTTGTCCGGTGCTAAGGGGGGGCAGTACTTC
NA,12,TRBV11-2,TRBJ2-5,NA,CASSQAGETQYF,TGTGCCAGCAGCCAAGCGGGAGAGACCCAGTACTTC
TRBD2,16,TRBV9,TRBJ2-3,NA,CASSVVGGRATDTQYF,TGTGCCAGCAGCGTAGTTGGCGGGAGGGCCACAGATACGCAGTATTTT
NA,14,TRBV13,TRBJ2-7,NA,CASSLGRFRDEQYF,TGTGCCAGCAGCTTAGGGCGGTTTCGTGACGAGCAGTACTTC
NA,13,TRBV7-2,TRBJ2-3,once,CASSRHGTDTQYF,TGTGCCAGCAGCCGTCACGGCACAGATACGCAGTATTTT
NA,15,TRBV7-3,TRBJ2-5,NA,CASSLFTGNQETQYF,TGTGCCAGCAGCTTATTCACAGGCAACCAAGAGACCCAGTACTTC
TRBD2,16,TRBV6-5,TRBJ2-1,NA,CASSYRTSGVNNEQFF,TGTGCCAGCAGTTACCGGACTAGCGGGGTAAACAATGAGCAGTTCTTC
TRBD1,14,TRBV5-1,TRBJ2-7,NA,CASSLTGTGGEQYF,TGCGCCAGCAGCTTGACCGGGACAGGGGGCGAGCAGTACTTC
TRBD1,13,TRBV4-3,TRBJ2-7,NA,CASSPWTGNEQYF,TGCGCCAGCAGCCCTTGGACAGGGAACGAGCAGTACTTC
NA,15,TRBV24-1,TRBJ2-3,NA,CATSDATGGTDTQYF,TGTGCCACCAGTGATGCCACGGGTGGCACAGATACGCAGTATTTT
NA,16,TRBV27,TRBJ2-3,NA,CASRGMLGRGTDTQYF,TGTGCCAGCAGGGGAATGTTGGGCAGGGGCACAGATACGCAGTATTTT
TRBD1,12,TRBV29-1,TRBJ1-1,NA,CSVGQGGNEAFF,TGCAGCGTTGGTCAGGGGGGGAATGAAGCTTTCTTT
NA,15,TRBV10-3,TRBJ1-1,NA,CAISESGQVRTEAFF,TGTGCCATCAGTGAGAGCGGGCAGGTAAGGACTGAAGCTTTCTTT
NA,15,TRBV18,TRBJ1-5,NA,CASSETGNSNQPQHF,TGTGCCAGCTCAGAAACAGGGAATAGCAATCAGCCCCAGCATTTT
TRBD2,17,TRBV9,TRBJ2-2,NA,CASSVVSGRAGHGELFF,TGTGCCAGCAGCGTAGTCAGCGGGAGGGCCGGTCACGGGGAGCTGTTTTTT
NA,14,TRBV30,TRBJ1-4,NA,CAWSYGQGNEKLFF,TGTGCCTGGAGTTACGGCCAGGGGAATGAAAAACTGTTTTTT
TRBD1,13,TRBV7-2,TRBJ2-2,NA,CASIRQGTGELFF,TGTGCCAGCATCAGACAGGGTACCGGGGAGCTGTTTTTT
TRBD1,14,TRBV7-2,TRBJ1-2,NA,CASSFRTGEYGYTF,TGTGCCAGCAGCTTTCGGACAGGGGAGTATGGCTACACCTTC
NA,16,TRBV11-3,TRBJ1-1,NA,CASSPSNTLMNTEAFF,TGTGCCAGCAGCCCCTCAAACACTCTTATGAACACTGAAGCTTTCTTT
NA,13,TRBV11-2,TRBJ2-7,NA,CASSRDRSYEQYF,TGTGCCAGCAGCCGAGACAGATCCTACGAGCAGTACTTC
TRBD1,14,TRBV9,TRBJ2-7,NA,CASSVQGADDEQYF,TGTGCCAGCAGCGTGCAGGGGGCAGACGACGAGCAGTACTTC
NA,16,TRBV6-5,TRBJ1-3,NA,CASSYSRTEERNTIYF,TGTGCCAGCAGTTACTCGAGGACTGAGGAGCGTAACACCATATATTTT
NA,14,TRBV21-1,TRBJ2-3,NA,CAINPGGPSDTQYF,TGTGCTATAAACCCGGGAGGGCCTTCCGATACGCAGTATTTT